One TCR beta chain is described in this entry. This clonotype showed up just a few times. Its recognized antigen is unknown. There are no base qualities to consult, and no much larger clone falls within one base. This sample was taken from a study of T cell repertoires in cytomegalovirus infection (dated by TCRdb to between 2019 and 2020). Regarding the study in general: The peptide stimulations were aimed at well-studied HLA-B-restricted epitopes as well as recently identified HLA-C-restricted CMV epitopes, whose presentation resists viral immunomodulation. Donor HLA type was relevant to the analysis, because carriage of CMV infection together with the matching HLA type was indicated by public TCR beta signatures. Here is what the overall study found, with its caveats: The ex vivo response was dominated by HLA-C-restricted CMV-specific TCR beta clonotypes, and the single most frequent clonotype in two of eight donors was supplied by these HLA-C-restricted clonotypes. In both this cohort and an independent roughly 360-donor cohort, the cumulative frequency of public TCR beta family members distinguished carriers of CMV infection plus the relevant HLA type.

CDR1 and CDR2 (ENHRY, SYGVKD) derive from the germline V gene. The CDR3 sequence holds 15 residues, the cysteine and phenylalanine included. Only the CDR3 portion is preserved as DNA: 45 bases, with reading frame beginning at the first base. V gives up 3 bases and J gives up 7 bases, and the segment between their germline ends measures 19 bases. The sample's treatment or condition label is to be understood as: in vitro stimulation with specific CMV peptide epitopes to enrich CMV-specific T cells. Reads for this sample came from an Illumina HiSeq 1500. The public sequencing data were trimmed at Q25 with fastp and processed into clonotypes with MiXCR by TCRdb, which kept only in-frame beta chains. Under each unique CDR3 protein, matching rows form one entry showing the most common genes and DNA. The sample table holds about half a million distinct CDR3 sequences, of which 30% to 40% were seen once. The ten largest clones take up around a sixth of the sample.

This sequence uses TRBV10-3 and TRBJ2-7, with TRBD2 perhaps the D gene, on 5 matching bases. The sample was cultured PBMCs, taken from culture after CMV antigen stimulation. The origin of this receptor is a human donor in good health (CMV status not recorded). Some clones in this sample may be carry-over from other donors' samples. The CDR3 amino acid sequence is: CAISDVGMGGREQYF. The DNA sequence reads TGTGCCATCAGTGACGTGGGGATGGGCGGGCGTGAGCAGTACTTC.